This entry lists 12 T cell receptor beta chains sequenced from one sample in a study of blood T cell repertoires in COVID-19. Produced via immunoSEQ multiplex PCR; TCRdb's table is partial and in-frame only. Here the sample spans more than 95,000 clones, around four fifths being singletons. Input material: peripheral blood. The source is a man aged 60 to 69 with acute or convalescent COVID-19.

This chain connects TRBV19 to TRBJ1-1; 9 nucleotides line up with TRBD1. The length of the CDR3 is 14 residues. With 5 bases clipped from V and 1 base from J, the junction kept 2 bases outside the gene matches. The germline V gene encodes CDR1 LNHDA and CDR2 SQIVND (reference sequence). The CDR3 DNA reads as TGTGCCAGTAGTCGGGACAGGGCGAACACTGAAGCTTTCTTT. Translated: CASSRDRANTEAFF.

This chain joins TRBV6-6 and TRBJ1-2, with TRBD1 identical over 8 bases. The germline CDR1 and CDR2 sequences are MNHNY and SVGAGI (reference sequence). J was trimmed by 9 bases and V by 6 bases; bases with no gene match: 9. The CDR3 loop spans 13 amino acids. This chain's CDR3 is CASRMDREGRYTF. CDR3 in DNA: TGTGCCAGCAGGATGGACAGGGAAGGGCGCTACACCTTC.

The chain links TRBV18 to TRBJ2-5; D is perhaps TRBD1 (6 bases). CDR3 length: 15 residues. Germline V gene sequence: CDR1 KGHSH, CDR2 LQKENI. Trimming took 0 bases from V and 3 from J, leaving 11 bases between them. The CDR3 spells CASSPPGAGKETQYF. The DNA of the CDR3 is TGTGCCAGCTCACCACCGGGGGCTGGGAAAGAGACCCAGTACTTC.

The chain is built from TRBV19 and TRBJ2-2; 9 bases map to TRBD2. This CDR3 comprises 16 residues. Germline V CDR1 and CDR2: LNHDA, SQIVND (reference sequence). V shed 5 bases, J shed 0 bases, and the junction held 4 bases outside the gene matches. The DNA of the CDR3 is TGTGCCAGTAGTTCCCGACTAGCGGCGAACACCGGGGAGCTGTTTTTT. Protein sequence: CASSSRLAANTGELFF.

DNA for the CDR3: TGTGCCAGCTCACGTTCCGGGACTAGCGGGGTTGGCACAGATACGCAGTATTTT. Residues: CASSRSGTSGVGTDTQYF. The chain recombines TRBV18 with TRBJ2-3; 13 positions agree with TRBD2. The length of the CDR3 is 18 residues. Trimming cost V 4 bases and J 1 base; bases outside gene matches: 8. Germline assignment: CDR1 KGHSH and CDR2 LQKENI.

The V call is TRBV12-3 or TRBV12-4, the J call TRBJ1-3; D unclear. V was pared by 5 bases and J by 4 bases, with 9 bases between. The CDR3 is 13 residues long. The CDR3 bases are TGTGCCAGCAGTCAGGTGCCCGGAAACACCATATATTTT. The encoded protein is CASSQVPGNTIYF.

This clone has more than one count but fewer than ten. V usage is TRBV15 and J usage is TRBJ2-5, with D hard to call. Germline CDR1 reads LNHNV; CDR2 reads YYDKDF (reference sequence). Deletions cut 1 base from V and 2 bases from J, with 14 bases between. This CDR3 is 16 amino acids long. The CDR3 bases are TGTGCCACCAGCAGAGGATTCTCAGGAAAACAAGAGACCCAGTACTTC. This gives the protein CATSRGFSGKQETQYF.

This chain joins TRBV28 and TRBJ1-5; 8 bases agree with TRBD1. Germline CDR1 MDHEN, CDR2 SYDVKM. CDR3 length: 14 amino acids. V gave up 4 bases and J gave up 5 bases; unmatched junction bases: 4. CDR3 DNA sequence: TGTGCCAGCAGTTCCGGACAGGGCGATCAGCCCCAGCATTTT. It yields the protein CASSSGQGDQPQHF.

The chain has TRBV5-4 and TRBJ2-7; 7 bases align to TRBD1. Germline CDR1 SGHNT, CDR2 YYREEE (reference sequence). The CDR3 is made up of 14 amino acids. With 0 bases clipped from V and 1 base from J, the junction kept 1 base outside the gene matches. The CDR3 reads CASSLEGASYEQYF. The CDR3 bases are TGTGCCAGCAGCTTGGAGGGGGCTTCCTACGAGCAGTACTTC.

This chain connects TRBV7-6 to TRBJ2-3; 11 bases line up with TRBD2. CDR1 is SGHVS and CDR2 is FNYEAQ in the germline V gene. V gave up 5 bases and J gave up 5 bases; unmatched junction bases: 6. This CDR3 is built from 15 residues. CDR3 nucleotides: TGTGCCAGCAGCGAACTAGCGGGAGTGCAAGATACGCAGTATTTT. As protein: CASSELAGVQDTQYF.

This clone was found once. This chain links TRBV7-2 with TRBJ2-1, with a tentative D call TRBD1 (6 bases). Deletions cut 5 bases from V and 0 bases from J, with 8 bases between. CDR3 length: 14 amino acids. Germline lookup yields CDR1 SGHTA and CDR2 FQGNSA. The CDR3 DNA is TGTGCCAGCAGCGACAGGAGCTCCTACAATGAGCAGTTCTTC. Translation gives CASSDRSSYNEQFF.

This chain joins TRBV18 and TRBJ2-7; tentative D call: TRBD1 (6 bases). The V and J ends lost 4 bases and 1 base respectively, with 11 bases between them. The germline V gene has CDR1 KGHSH and CDR2 LQKENI. There are 14 residues in the CDR3. CDR3 coding DNA: TGTGCCAGCTCACAAGCGACAGGTTCCTACGAGCAGTACTTC. As protein: CASSQATGSYEQYF.